These T cell receptor beta chains were read from a single sample in a study of STAT5B mutations in CD4+ large granular lymphocyte leukemia. TCRdb keeps only in-frame clones here, not all; method: immunoSEQ multiplex PCR. The repertoire has roughly 24,000 clones, roughly 78% of them found once; the top ten carry 0.5% to 0.65%. The sequenced sample was CD4+ T cells from blood buffy coats. The receptors derive from a human donor in good health. The CDR3 runs from the conserved cysteine through the conserved F or W. D genes are given only for firm matches. Clone size is stated in some rows and not others, as once, few, many or a class when expanded.

j_gene: TRBJ1-1
v_gene: TRBV29-1
abundance: .
d_gene: .
CDR3nt: TGCAGCGTGGTCGAGTCGGGGGACACTGAAGCTTTCTTT
CDR3aa: CSVVESGDTEAFF

j_gene: TRBJ2-7
v_gene: TRBV5-4
abundance: .
d_gene: TRBD1
CDR3nt: TGTGCCAGCAGCCCCGGGACAGGGCCCCTATACGAGCAGTACTTC
CDR3aa: CASSPGTGPLYEQYF

j_gene: TRBJ2-1
v_gene: TRBV25-1
abundance: .
d_gene: TRBD1
CDR3nt: TGTGCCAGCACCAGACAGGGTACTTACAATGAGCAGTTCTTC
CDR3aa: CASTRQGTYNEQFF

j_gene: TRBJ1-1
v_gene: TRBV9
abundance: few
d_gene: .
CDR3nt: TGTGCCAGCAGCGTAGTCCCTACAATTAACACTGAAGCTTTCTTT
CDR3aa: CASSVVPTINTEAFF

j_gene: TRBJ2-7
v_gene: TRBV7-6
abundance: .
d_gene: .
CDR3nt: TGTGCCAGCAGCCCCCGGACAGTGGGCTCCTACGAGCAGTACTTC
CDR3aa: CASSPRTVGSYEQYF

j_gene: TRBJ2-7
v_gene: TRBV2
abundance: .
d_gene: .
CDR3nt: TGTGCCAGCAGTGCCCGGGCCCTCCTCGGGTACGAGCAGTACTTC
CDR3aa: CASSARALLGYEQYF

j_gene: TRBJ1-5
v_gene: TRBV6-1
abundance: few
d_gene: .
CDR3nt: TGTGCCAGCAGTGGAAGGTTTGGACGGGGAGGAACGATTGGCAATCAGCCCCAGCATTTT
CDR3aa: CASSGRFGRGGTIGNQPQHF

j_gene: TRBJ1-2
v_gene: TRBV10-3
abundance: .
d_gene: .
CDR3nt: TGTGCCATCAGTGAGCGGGAGGGAGCTAACTATGGCTACACCTTC
CDR3aa: CAISEREGANYGYTF

j_gene: TRBJ1-2
v_gene: TRBV18
abundance: .
d_gene: TRBD1
CDR3nt: TGTGCCAGCTCACCGGTGGACAGGGGGCTTGACTATGGCTACACCTTC
CDR3aa: CASSPVDRGLDYGYTF

j_gene: TRBJ2-2
v_gene: TRBV5-6
abundance: few
d_gene: .
CDR3nt: TGTGCCAGCAGCGGTTGGCTACCTATGTCCGGGGAGCTGTTTTTT
CDR3aa: CASSGWLPMSGELFF

j_gene: TRBJ1-3
v_gene: TRBV4-2
abundance: once
d_gene: .
CDR3nt: TGTGCCAGCAGCCAAGAAAGGGGGGGGGCCAGAGCGTTGTCTGGAAACACCATATATTTT
CDR3aa: CASSQERGGARALSGNTIYF

j_gene: TRBJ1-3
v_gene: TRBV5-4
abundance: .
d_gene: .
CDR3nt: TGTGCCAGCAGCAGTGACAGACTCTCTGGAAACACCATATATTTT
CDR3aa: CASSSDRLSGNTIYF

j_gene: TRBJ2-7
v_gene: TRBV19
abundance: .
d_gene: .
CDR3nt: TGTGCCAGTAGAAAAACAGGAGCCTACGAGCAGTACTTC
CDR3aa: CASRKTGAYEQYF

j_gene: TRBJ1-1
v_gene: TRBV14
abundance: few
d_gene: TRBD1
CDR3nt: TGTGCCAGCAGCCTGCGACAGGGATCAGAAGCTTTCTTT
CDR3aa: CASSLRQGSEAFF

j_gene: TRBJ1-1
v_gene: TRBV7-9
abundance: few
d_gene: .
CDR3nt: TGTGCCAGCAGAAATACCGTGACAGGGAACACTGAAGCTTTCTTT
CDR3aa: CASRNTVTGNTEAFF

j_gene: TRBJ1-6
v_gene: TRBV5-6
abundance: .
d_gene: TRBD1
CDR3nt: TGTGCCAGCAGCTTCTGGGGACAGGGACGCTCACCCCTCCACTTT
CDR3aa: CASSFWGQGRSPLHF